A single TCR beta chain is shown here with its context. Its matching antigen is unknown. Sequencing used immunoSEQ multiplex PCR; TCRdb keeps in-frame clones, though not all of them. The sample comprises roughly 34,000 clones, roughly 70% of which are singletons, and approximately 3.6% rests with the top ten. This entry is derived from a study of vaccination effects on CD4 cells after COVID-19. CDR3 length: 14 residues. Germline-derived CDR1 and CDR2 are LNHDA and SQIVND (reference sequence). V was trimmed by 5 bases and J by 10 bases, leaving 18 bases between them. A 10-day culture period preceded the isolation of CD4+ T cells. Cultures received IL-2 medium that replaced half the medium on days 3 and 7.

The gene calls are TRBV19 and TRBJ1-5; D gene ambiguous. This clonotype was sampled from a human donor who received a COVID-19 vaccine. Material: CD4+ T cells from PBMCs cultured without peptide, obtained before COVID-19 vaccination. The CDR3 region has the DNA TGTGCCAGTAGTGATCCATTCGGCCGCGTACCCCAGCATTTT. Translated: CASSDPFGRVPQHF.